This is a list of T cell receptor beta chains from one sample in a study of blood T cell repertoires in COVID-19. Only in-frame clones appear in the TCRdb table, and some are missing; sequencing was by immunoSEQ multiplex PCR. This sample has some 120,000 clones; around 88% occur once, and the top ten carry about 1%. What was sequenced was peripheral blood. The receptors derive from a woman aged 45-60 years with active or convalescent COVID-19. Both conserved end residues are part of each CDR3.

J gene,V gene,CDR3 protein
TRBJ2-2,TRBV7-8,CASSLGSLGTGELFF
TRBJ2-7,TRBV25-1,CASSVQGGSYEQYF
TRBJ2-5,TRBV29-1,CSVRPSAETQYF
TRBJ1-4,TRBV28,CASSLRTGPNEKLFF
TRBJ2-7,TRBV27,CASSLGGIGTYEQYF
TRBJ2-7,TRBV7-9,CASSSPGQGMYEQYF
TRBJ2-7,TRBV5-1,CASSPGQEFYEQYF
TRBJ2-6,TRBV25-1,CASSAPAGRGGGANVLTF
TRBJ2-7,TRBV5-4,CASSRGGAGGEQYF
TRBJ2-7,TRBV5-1,CASSLGTGEVQYF
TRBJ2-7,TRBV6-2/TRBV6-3,CASSYPSTSGRVLSYEQYF
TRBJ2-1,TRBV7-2,CASKRPQGGEQFF
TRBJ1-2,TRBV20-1,CSASLGTVGYTF
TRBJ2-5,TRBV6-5,CASGRVRQETQYF
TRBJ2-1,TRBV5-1,CASSLAWGESKNEQFF
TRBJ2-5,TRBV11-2,CASSPWTGGIQETQYF
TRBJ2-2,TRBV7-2,CASSLAGRGTGELFF